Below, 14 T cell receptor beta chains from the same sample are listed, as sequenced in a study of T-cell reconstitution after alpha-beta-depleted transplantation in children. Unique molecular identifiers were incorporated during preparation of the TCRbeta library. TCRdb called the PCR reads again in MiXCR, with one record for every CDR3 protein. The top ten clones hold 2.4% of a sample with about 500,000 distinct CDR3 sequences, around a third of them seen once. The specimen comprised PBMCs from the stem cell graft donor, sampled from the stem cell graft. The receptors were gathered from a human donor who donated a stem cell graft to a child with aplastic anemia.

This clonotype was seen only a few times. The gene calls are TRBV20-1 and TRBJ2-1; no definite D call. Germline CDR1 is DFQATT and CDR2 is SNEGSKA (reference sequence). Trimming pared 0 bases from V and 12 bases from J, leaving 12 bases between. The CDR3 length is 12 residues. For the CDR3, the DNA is TGCAGTGCTAGAGATGGCCCCCCCAGGCAGTTCTTC. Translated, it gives CSARDGPPRQFF.

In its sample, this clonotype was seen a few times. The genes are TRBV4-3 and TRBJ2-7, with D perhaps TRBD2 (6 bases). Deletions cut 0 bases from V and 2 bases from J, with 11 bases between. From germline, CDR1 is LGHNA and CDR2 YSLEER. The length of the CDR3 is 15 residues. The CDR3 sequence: CASSQEGGPPYEQYF. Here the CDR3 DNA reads TGCGCCAGCAGCCAAGAGGGAGGACCTCCCTACGAGCAGTACTTC.

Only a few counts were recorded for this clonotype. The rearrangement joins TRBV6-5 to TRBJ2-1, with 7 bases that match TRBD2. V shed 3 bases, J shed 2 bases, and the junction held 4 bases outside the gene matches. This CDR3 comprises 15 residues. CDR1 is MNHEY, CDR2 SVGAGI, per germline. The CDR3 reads CASSYAGVTYNEQFF. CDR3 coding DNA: TGTGCCAGCAGTTATGCGGGAGTGACCTACAATGAGCAGTTCTTC.

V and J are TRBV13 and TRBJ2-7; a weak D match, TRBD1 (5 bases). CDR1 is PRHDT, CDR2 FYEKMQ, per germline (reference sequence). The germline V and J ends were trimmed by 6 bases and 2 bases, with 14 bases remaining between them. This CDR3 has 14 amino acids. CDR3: CASRRRASPYEQYV. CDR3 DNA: TGTGCCAGCAGACGCAGGGCCTCCCCCTACGAGCAGTACGTC.

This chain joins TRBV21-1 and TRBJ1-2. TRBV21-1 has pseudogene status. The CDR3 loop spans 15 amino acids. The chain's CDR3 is CASSKVRAGNYGYTF. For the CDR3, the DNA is TGTGCCAGCAGCAAAGTGAGGGCAGGGAACTATGGCTACACCTTC.

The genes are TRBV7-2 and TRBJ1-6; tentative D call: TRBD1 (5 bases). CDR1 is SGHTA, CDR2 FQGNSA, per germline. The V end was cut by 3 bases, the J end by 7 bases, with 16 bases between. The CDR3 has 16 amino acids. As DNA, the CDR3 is TGTGCCAGCAGCTTGGGAGGGGAATACAAGAATTCACCCCTCCACTTT. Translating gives CASSLGGEYKNSPLHF.

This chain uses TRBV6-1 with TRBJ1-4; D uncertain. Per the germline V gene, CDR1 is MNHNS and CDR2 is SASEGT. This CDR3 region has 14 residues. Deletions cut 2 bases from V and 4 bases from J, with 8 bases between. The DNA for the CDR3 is TGTGCCAGCAGTGAACATAGAGTTAATGAAAAACTGTTTTTT. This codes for CASSEHRVNEKLFF.

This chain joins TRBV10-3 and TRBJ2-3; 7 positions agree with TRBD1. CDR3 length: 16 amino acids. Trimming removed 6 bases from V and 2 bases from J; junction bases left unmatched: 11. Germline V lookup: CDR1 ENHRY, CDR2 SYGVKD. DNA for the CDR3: TGTGCCATCAGGGGGACAGATTATGAGGTCACAGATACGCAGTATTTT. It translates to CAIRGTDYEVTDTQYF.

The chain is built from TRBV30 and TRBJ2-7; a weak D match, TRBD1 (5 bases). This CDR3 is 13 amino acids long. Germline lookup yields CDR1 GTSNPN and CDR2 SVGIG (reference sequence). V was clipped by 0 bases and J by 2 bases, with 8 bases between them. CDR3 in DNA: TGTGCCTGGAGTGTTCAGGGTCCCTACGAGCAGTACTTC. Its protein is CAWSVQGPYEQYF.

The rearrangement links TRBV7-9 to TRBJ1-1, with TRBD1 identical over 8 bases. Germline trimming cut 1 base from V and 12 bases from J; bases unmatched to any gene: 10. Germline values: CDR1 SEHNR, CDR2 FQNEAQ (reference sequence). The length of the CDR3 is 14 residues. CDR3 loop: CASSLGGTGGESFF. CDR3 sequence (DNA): TGTGCCAGCAGCTTAGGGGGGACAGGCGGGGAATCTTTCTTT.

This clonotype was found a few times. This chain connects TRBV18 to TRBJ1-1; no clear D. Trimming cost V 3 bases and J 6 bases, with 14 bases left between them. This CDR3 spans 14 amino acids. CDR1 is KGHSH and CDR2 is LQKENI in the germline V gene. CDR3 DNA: TGTGCCAGCTCACCGGGGAACGGTTTCGCTGAAGCTTTCTTT. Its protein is CASSPGNGFAEAFF.

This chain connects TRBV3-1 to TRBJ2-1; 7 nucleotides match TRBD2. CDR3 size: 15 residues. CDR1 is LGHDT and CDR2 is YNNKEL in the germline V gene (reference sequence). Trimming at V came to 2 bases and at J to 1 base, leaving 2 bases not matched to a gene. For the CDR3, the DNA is TGTGCCAGCAGCCAAACGGGAGGTTCCTACAATGAGCAGTTCTTC. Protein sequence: CASSQTGGSYNEQFF.

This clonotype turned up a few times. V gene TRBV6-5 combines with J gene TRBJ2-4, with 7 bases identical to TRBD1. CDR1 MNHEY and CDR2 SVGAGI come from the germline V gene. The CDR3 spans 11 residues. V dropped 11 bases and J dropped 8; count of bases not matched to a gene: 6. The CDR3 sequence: CAAWQGDIQYF. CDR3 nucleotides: TGTGCCGCGTGGCAGGGGGACATTCAGTACTTC.

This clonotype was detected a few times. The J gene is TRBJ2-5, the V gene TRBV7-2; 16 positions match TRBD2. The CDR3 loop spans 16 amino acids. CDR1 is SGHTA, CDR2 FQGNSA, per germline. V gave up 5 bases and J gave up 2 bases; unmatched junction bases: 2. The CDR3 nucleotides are TGTGCCAGCAGCCAGGGACTAGCGGGAGGGCAAGAGACCCAGTACTTC. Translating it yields CASSQGLAGGQETQYF. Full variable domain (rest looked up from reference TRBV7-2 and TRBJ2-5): GAGVSQSPSNKVTEKGKDVELRCDPISGHTALYWYRQSLGQGLEFLIYFQGNSAPDKSGLPSDRFSAERTGGSVSTLTIQRTQQEDSAVYLCASSQGLAGGQETQYFGPGTRLLVL.